The 18 T cell receptor beta chains listed next were all sequenced from one sample in a study of T cells after yellow fever vaccination. One entry per CDR3 protein, called by TCRdb with MiXCR from the 5' RACE reads. The data show around 610,000 distinct CDR3 sequences, less than 15% seen once. The sample in question was PBMCs, obtained on the day of the yellow fever booster vaccination. The source of these receptors is a man aged 30 to 39 who received the YFV17D yellow fever vaccine.

The rearrangement links TRBV29-1 to TRBJ2-7; D is possibly TRBD1 (6 bases). The CDR3 sequence is 14 residues long. Germline assignment: CDR1 SQVTM and CDR2 ANQGSEA. V gave up 6 bases and J gave up 0 bases, with 15 bases separating them. DNA for the CDR3: TGCAGCGTCCTCAGGGACACCTCCTCCTACGAGCAGTACTTC. As protein: CSVLRDTSSYEQYF.

The CDR3 sequence is CASSPTGRDYEQYF. CDR3 nucleotides: TGTGCCAGCAGTCCCACCGGACGGGACTACGAGCAGTACTTC. The J gene is TRBJ2-7, the V gene TRBV27, with a tentative D call TRBD2 (5 bases). CDR3 length: 14 residues. Germline-derived CDR1 and CDR2 are MNHEY and SMNVEV (reference sequence). Trimming removed 5 bases from V and 3 bases from J, with 14 bases in between.

The chain links TRBV7-2 to TRBJ2-1; 7 bases align to TRBD2. Germline values: CDR1 SGHTA, CDR2 FQGNSA. Losses at the gene ends were 4 bases for V and 6 bases for J; bases not matched to a gene: 12. The CDR3 is 16 residues long. CDR3 nucleotides: TGTGCCAGCAGCTCCCTAGCGGCCGCTAGGGGCAATGAGCAGTTCTTC. This sequence encodes CASSSLAAARGNEQFF.

The chain combines TRBV11-2 with TRBJ2-1; D is unresolved. V lost 5 bases to trimming and J lost 7 bases, with 21 bases between them. Germline values: CDR1 SGHAT, CDR2 FQNNGV. The CDR3 contains 16 residues. The CDR3 bases are TGTGCCAGCAGCGTAAGGGTCAGCACAAATTTGAATGAGCAGTTCTTC. It yields the protein CASSVRVSTNLNEQFF.

This clonotype has a handful of counts. The rearrangement links TRBV10-3 to TRBJ2-3; D not certain. The V and J ends lost 8 bases and 1 base respectively, with 10 bases between them. Germline-derived CDR1 and CDR2 are ENHRY and SYGVKD. This CDR3 spans 13 amino acids. CDR3 nucleotide sequence: TGTGCCATCCTCGGGTCTGGCACAGATACGCAGTATTTT. Its protein product is CAILGSGTDTQYF.

This clonotype was seen more than once but under ten times. The chain joins TRBV20-1 to TRBJ2-4; D is unclear. Trimming took off 8 bases at V and 0 bases at J, with 8 bases between the two ends. Germline V gives CDR1 DFQATT, CDR2 SNEGSKA (reference sequence). The CDR3 has 12 residues. CDR3 in amino acids: CSSLLAKNIQYF. The CDR3 DNA reads TGCAGTTCTCTGTTAGCCAAAAACATTCAGTACTTC.

This clonotype occurred a few times. J is TRBJ2-2 and V is TRBV11-3; 12 nucleotides align to TRBD2. The CDR3 runs to 17 residues. With V trimmed by 3 bases and J by 2 bases, 4 bases remained unmatched. The germline gives CDR1 SGHNT, CDR2 YENEEA. The CDR3 here is CASSFKTSGRNTGELFF. CDR3 bases: TGTGCCAGCAGCTTCAAGACTAGCGGGAGAAACACCGGGGAGCTGTTTTTT.

A few counts support this clonotype. The DNA of the CDR3 is TGCAGTGTTCCGGGACTAGCAGGCTACACCTTC. Its protein is CSVPGLAGYTF. The chain combines TRBV20-1 with TRBJ1-2, with TRBD1 as a possible D gene (5 bases). The CDR3 spans 11 residues. Germline V gene sequence: CDR1 DFQATT, CDR2 SNEGSKA (reference sequence). V was clipped by 7 bases and J by 8 bases, with 14 bases between them.

The gene calls are TRBV9 and TRBJ2-3; 7 nucleotides align to TRBD2. Germline CDR1 and CDR2: SGDLS and YYNGEE. V gave up 5 bases and J gave up 0 bases; unmatched junction bases: 6. The CDR3 covers 15 residues. Written as DNA, the CDR3 is TGTGCCAGCAGTACTAGCGCTCCAAGCACAGATACGCAGTATTTT. This codes for CASSTSAPSTDTQYF.

The rearrangement links TRBV20-1 to TRBJ2-7, with a tentative D call TRBD2 (6 bases). V was shortened by 0 bases and J by 2 bases, with 11 bases between the two germline ends. The CDR3 is made up of 14 amino acids. Germline lookup yields CDR1 DFQATT and CDR2 SNEGSKA (reference sequence). CDR3 loop: CSARDMGLAYEQYF. The CDR3 nucleotides are TGCAGTGCTAGAGATATGGGACTGGCCTACGAGCAGTACTTC.

This clonotype was observed a few times. The rearrangement uses TRBV6-1 and TRBJ2-3, with a possible D match to TRBD2 (6 bases). The CDR3 consists of 15 residues. Trimming shortened V by 5 bases and J by 2 bases, and 14 bases separated the two germline ends. Per germline, CDR1 MNHNS and CDR2 SASEGT. The CDR3 DNA is TGTGCCAGCAGTCAGGGACTCCCACACACAGATACGCAGTATTTT. Protein: CASSQGLPHTDTQYF.

This clonotype has more than one count but fewer than ten. The gene calls are TRBV12-3 or TRBV12-4 and TRBJ1-2, with a possible D match to TRBD1 (6 bases). The CDR3 runs 15 residues. V was shortened by 1 base and J by 5 bases, with 14 bases between the two germline ends. The CDR3 nucleotides read TGTGCCAGCAGTTTAGTACAGGGCGGGTCTTATGGCTACACCTTC. Translation: CASSLVQGGSYGYTF.

V is TRBV18 and J is TRBJ2-1, with no clear D. Germline V gene sequence: CDR1 KGHSH, CDR2 LQKENI. V was pared by 2 bases and J by 4 bases, with 18 bases between. CDR3 length equals 17 residues. The CDR3 DNA follows: TGTGCCAGCTCACCAAAAACCCCAGAGTTAGGGTACAATGAGCAGTTCTTC. Translated, it gives CASSPKTPELGYNEQFF.

This chain joins TRBV12-3 or TRBV12-4 and TRBJ2-7; D ambiguous. Trimming pared 3 bases from V and 3 bases from J, leaving 12 bases between. The CDR3 consists of 14 residues. The CDR3 loop is CASSFEDGFYEQYF. CDR3 DNA: TGTGCCAGCAGTTTTGAGGACGGATTCTACGAGCAGTACTTC.

This clonotype was picked up a small number of times. The genes are TRBV4-3 and TRBJ2-1; D perhaps matches TRBD2 (5 bases). Trimming took 8 bases from V and 5 from J, leaving 25 bases between them. The CDR3 spans 17 residues. CDR1 is LGHNA, CDR2 YSLEER, per germline. This CDR3 reads CASPKEGSAPKNNEQFF. For the CDR3, the DNA is TGCGCCAGCCCTAAGGAAGGGAGCGCCCCGAAGAACAATGAGCAGTTCTTC.

This clonotype has a handful of counts. This sequence joins TRBV20-1 and TRBJ2-3; no firm D call. Looked up from germline, CDR1 is DFQATT and CDR2 is SNEGSKA (reference sequence). V lost 4 bases and J 0 bases, leaving 8 bases between the germline ends. This CDR3 spans 13 amino acids. CDR3 sequence (DNA): TGCAGTGCTAAGGCGGAGAGCACAGATACGCAGTATTTT. Protein product: CSAKAESTDTQYF.

This clonotype was seen only a few times. V gene TRBV12-3 or TRBV12-4 combines with J gene TRBJ2-5; 8 bases agree with TRBD1. V shed 5 bases, J shed 4 bases, and the junction held 6 bases outside the gene matches. The CDR3 length is 14 residues. CDR3 coding DNA: TGTGCCAGCAGTAGGGGACAGGTGGGAGAGACCCAGTACTTC. Translated, it gives CASSRGQVGETQYF.

This clonotype appeared a few times. The chain couples TRBV6-2 or TRBV6-3 to TRBJ2-6; tentative D call: TRBD2 (5 bases). The CDR3 has 16 amino acids. CDR1 and CDR2 from the germline V gene are MNHEY and SVGEGT. Trimming took off 8 bases at V and 6 bases at J, with 20 bases between the two ends. CDR3 residues: CASSPTGRPAANVLTF. CDR3 coding DNA: TGTGCCAGCTCTCCCACGGGGAGACCGGCGGCCAACGTCCTGACTTTC.